This TCR beta chain is from a study of technical replicates of blood from a few donors. The repertoire was sequenced with immunoSEQ multiplex PCR; TCRdb's copy has only in-frame clones and lacks some. The sample has approximately 52,000 clones, around 90% seen once. The germline V gene encodes CDR1 ENHRY and CDR2 SYGVKD. The V and J ends lost 4 bases and 3 bases respectively, with 7 bases between them. This CDR3 region has 14 residues. V and J are TRBV10-3 and TRBJ1-6; a possible D gene is TRBD1 (6 bases). The sample consisted of PBMCs. This receptor was taken from a human donor in good health. Some clones in this sample may be carry-over from other donors' samples. The chain's CDR3 is CAISGQDYNSPLHF. Written as DNA, the CDR3 is TGTGCCATCAGTGGACAGGACTATAATTCACCCCTCCACTTT.